This paragraph covers one T cell receptor beta chain sequence. This CDR3 is built from 15 residues. Germline CDR1 reads SQVTM; CDR2 reads ANQGSEA. The V and J ends lost 7 bases and 5 bases, in that order; junction bases with no gene match: 14. This specimen comes from a study of blood T cell repertoires in COVID-19. Background on the study: The United States, Italy and Spain supplied acute and convalescent COVID-19 samples. T cells, B-cell-depleted T cells, or PBMCs supplied cDNA or gDNA.

In Seattle, patients joined the study during active infection and were tracked longitudinally. The table came from immunoSEQ multiplex PCR; TCRdb's copy has only in-frame clones and leaves some out. The sample holds 200,000 to 250,000 clones, around four fifths seen once. What was sequenced was peripheral blood. The J gene is TRBJ2-7, the V gene TRBV29-1; 10 bases are shared with TRBD1. The sequence was collected from a woman at least 80 years old with COVID-19, enrolled during active disease. CDR3 loop: CSAGTGVIRGDEQYF. CDR3 sequence (DNA): TGCAGCGCCGGGACAGGGGTAATAAGGGGTGACGAGCAGTACTTC.